Sequencing of this T cell receptor (beta chain) was carried out in a study of blood T cell repertoires in COVID-19. The wider study: Samples representing acute and convalescent COVID-19 were sourced from the United States, Italy and Spain. T cells, B-cell-depleted T cells, or PBMCs provided the cDNA or gDNA that served as material.

Source study methods: Scientists estimated how many nucleated cells there were by amplifying reference gene primers. Generated by immunoSEQ multiplex PCR, the TCRdb table keeps only in-frame clones and is missing some. That table furnishes V, J and clone size, whereas the DNA furnished D and trimming. The table records about 140,000 clones, around 87% of them present only once. V lost 3 bases to trimming and J lost 4 bases, with 9 bases between them. The V gene's germline CDR1 is SGHVS and CDR2 FQNEAQ. The CDR3 has 13 amino acids. The rearrangement joins TRBV7-8 to TRBJ1-1; TRBD1 is a possible D gene (5 bases). The source is a man in his forties or fifties with active COVID-19. The sequencing sample was made of peripheral blood. In DNA form, the CDR3 reads TGTGCCAGCAGCTTTCAGGGTGTCACTGAAGCTTTCTTT. It translates to CASSFQGVTEAFF. The full variable domain, rest sourced from reference TRBV7-8 and TRBJ1-1, is GAGVSQSPRYKVAKRGQDVALRCDPISGHVSLFWYQQALGQGPEFLTYFQNEAQLDKSGLPSDRFFAERPEGSVSTLKIQRTQQEDSAVYLCASSFQGVTEAFFGQGTRLTVV.